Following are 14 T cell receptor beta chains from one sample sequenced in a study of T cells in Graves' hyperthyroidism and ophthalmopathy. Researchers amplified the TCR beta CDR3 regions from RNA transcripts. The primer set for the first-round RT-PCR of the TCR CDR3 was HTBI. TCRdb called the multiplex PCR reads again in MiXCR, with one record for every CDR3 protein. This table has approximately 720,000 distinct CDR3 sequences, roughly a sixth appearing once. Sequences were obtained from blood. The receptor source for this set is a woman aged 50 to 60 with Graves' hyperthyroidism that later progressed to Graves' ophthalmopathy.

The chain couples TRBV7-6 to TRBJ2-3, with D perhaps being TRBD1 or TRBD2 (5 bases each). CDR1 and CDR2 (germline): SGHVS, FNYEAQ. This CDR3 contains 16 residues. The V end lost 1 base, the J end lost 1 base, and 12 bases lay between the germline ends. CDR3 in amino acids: CASSLGSRGGTDTQYF. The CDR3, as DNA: TGTGCCAGCAGCTTAGGCTCTCGGGGCGGCACAGATACGCAGTATTTT.

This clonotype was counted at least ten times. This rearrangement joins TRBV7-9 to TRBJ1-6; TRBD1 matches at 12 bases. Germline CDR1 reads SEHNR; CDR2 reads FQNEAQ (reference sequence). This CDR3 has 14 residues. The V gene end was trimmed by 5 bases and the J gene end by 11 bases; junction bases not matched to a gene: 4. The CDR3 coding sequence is TGTGCCAGCAGCCGGGACAGGGGGCATACACCCCTCCACTTT. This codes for CASSRDRGHTPLHF.

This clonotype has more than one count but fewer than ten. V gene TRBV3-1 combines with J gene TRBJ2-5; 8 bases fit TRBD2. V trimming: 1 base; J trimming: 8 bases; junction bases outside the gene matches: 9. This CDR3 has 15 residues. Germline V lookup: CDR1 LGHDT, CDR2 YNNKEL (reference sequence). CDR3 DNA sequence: TGTGCCAGCAGCCAAGGCCCCAGCGGGGGCCGCACCCAGTACTTC. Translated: CASSQGPSGGRTQYF.

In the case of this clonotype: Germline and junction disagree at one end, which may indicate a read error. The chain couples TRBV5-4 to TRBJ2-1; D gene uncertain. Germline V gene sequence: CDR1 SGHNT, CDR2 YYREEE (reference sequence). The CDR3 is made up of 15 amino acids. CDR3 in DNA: TGTACCAGCAGCTTGCGGCCAAGCTCCTACAATGAGCAGTTCTTC. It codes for CTSSLRPSSYNEQFF.

CDR3 bases: TGTGCCAGTAGTATCCTACAGGGCCTATCCTACAATGAGCAGTTCTTC. This sequence encodes CASSILQGLSYNEQFF. The chain couples TRBV19 to TRBJ2-1, with a weak D call TRBD1 (6 bases). The germline CDR1 and CDR2 sequences are LNHDA and SQIVND (reference sequence). This CDR3 comprises 16 residues. The V gene lost 3 bases and the J gene lost 1 base, with 13 bases spanning the gap.

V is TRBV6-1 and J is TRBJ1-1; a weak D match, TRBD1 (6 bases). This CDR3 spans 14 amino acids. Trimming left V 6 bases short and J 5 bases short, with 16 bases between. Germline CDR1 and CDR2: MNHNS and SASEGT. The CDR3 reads CASRRGGEKTEAFF. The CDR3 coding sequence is TGTGCCAGCAGAAGAGGGGGTGAGAAGACTGAAGCTTTCTTT.

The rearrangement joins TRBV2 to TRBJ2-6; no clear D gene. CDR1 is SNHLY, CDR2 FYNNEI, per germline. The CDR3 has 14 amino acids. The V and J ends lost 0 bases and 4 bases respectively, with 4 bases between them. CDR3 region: CASSEARGANVLTF. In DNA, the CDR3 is TGTGCCAGCAGTGAAGCGCGGGGGGCCAACGTCCTGACTTTC. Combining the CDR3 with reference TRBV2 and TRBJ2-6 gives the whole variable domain EPEVTQTPSHQVTQMGQEVILRCVPISNHLYFYWYRQILGQKVEFLVSFYNNEISEKSEIFDDQFSVERPDGSNFTLKIRSTKLEDSAMYFCASSEARGANVLTFGAGSRLTVL.

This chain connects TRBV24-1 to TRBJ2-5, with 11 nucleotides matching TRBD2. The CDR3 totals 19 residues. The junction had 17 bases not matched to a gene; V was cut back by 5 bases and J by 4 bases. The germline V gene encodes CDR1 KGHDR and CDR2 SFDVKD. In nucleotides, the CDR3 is TGTGCCACCAGTGGATCCCGGACTAGCGGGTCATACACGGGAGAGACCCAGTACTTC. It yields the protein CATSGSRTSGSYTGETQYF.

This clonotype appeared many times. In DNA, the CDR3 is TGCGCCAGCAGCTTGCCCGGGACAGGGCTCACAGATACGCAGTATTTT. This sequence encodes CASSLPGTGLTDTQYF. This chain connects TRBV5-1 to TRBJ2-3; 9 bases are shared with TRBD1. Germline V lookup: CDR1 SGHRS, CDR2 YFSETQ. Germline trimming cut 1 base from V and 2 bases from J; bases unmatched to any gene: 5. The CDR3 length is 16 residues. The entire variable domain, with the rest obtained from reference TRBV5-1 and TRBJ2-3, is as follows: KAGVTQTPRYLIKTRGQQVTLSCSPISGHRSVSWYQQTPGQGLQFLFEYFSETQRNKGNFPGRFSGRQFSNSRSEMNVSTLELGDSALYLCASSLPGTGLTDTQYFGPGTRLTVL.

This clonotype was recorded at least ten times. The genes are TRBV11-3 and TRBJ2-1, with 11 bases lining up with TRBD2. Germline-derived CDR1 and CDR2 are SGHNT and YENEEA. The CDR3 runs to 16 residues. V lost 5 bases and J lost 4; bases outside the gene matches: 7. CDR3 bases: TGTGCCAGCAGCCTTAGCGGGGGGGCCCGGTACAATGAGCAGTTCTTC. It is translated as CASSLSGGARYNEQFF.

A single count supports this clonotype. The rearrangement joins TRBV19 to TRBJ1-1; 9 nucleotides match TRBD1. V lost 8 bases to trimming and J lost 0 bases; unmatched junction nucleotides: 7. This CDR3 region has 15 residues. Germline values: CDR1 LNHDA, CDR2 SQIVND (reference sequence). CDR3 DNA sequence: TGTGCCAGTGTGGCGGGACAGGGAATGAACACTGAAGCTTTCTTT. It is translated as CASVAGQGMNTEAFF.

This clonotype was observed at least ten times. The chain's CDR3 is CASSTGGRGTDTQYF. The CDR3 DNA follows: TGTGCCAGCAGCACGGGGGGTCGAGGCACAGATACGCAGTATTTT. The chain couples TRBV11-3 to TRBJ2-3; 7 bases align to TRBD2. This CDR3 has 15 amino acids. CDR1 is SGHNT, CDR2 YENEEA, per germline. With V trimmed by 5 bases and J by 1 base, 6 bases remained unmatched.

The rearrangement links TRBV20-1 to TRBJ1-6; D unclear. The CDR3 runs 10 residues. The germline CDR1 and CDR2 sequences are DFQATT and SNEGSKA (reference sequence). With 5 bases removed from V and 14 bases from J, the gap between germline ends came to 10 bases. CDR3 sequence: CSASFGTLHF. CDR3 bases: TGCAGTGCTTCGTTTGGGACCCTCCACTTT.

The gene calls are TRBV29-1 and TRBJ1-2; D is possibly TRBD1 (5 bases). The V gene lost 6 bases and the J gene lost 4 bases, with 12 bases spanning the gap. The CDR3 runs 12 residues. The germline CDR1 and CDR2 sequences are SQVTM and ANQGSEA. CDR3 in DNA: TGCAGCGTCCGAGGGGATCCCTATGGCTACACCTTC. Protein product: CSVRGDPYGYTF. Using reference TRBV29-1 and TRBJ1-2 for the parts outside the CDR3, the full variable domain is SAVISQKPSRDICQRGTSLTIQCQVDSQVTMMFWYRQQPGQSLTLIATANQGSEATYESGFVIDKFPISRPNLTFSTLTVSNMSPEDSSIYLCSVRGDPYGYTFGSGTRLTVV.